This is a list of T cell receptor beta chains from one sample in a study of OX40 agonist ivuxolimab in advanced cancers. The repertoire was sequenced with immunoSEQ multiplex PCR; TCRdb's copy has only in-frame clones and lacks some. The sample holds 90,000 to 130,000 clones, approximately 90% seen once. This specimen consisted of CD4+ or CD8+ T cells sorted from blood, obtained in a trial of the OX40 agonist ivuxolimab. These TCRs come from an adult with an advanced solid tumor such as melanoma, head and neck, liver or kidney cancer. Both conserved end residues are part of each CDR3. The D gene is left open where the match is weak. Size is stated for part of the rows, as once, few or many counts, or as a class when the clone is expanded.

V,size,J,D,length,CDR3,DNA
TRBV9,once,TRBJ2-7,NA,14,CASSPRRDSYEQYF,TGTGCCAGCAGCCCCCGAAGGGACTCCTACGAGCAGTACTTC
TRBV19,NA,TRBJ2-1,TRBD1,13,CASRDRALNEQFF,TGTGCCAGTAGGGACAGGGCCCTGAATGAGCAGTTCTTC
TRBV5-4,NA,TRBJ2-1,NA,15,CASSLELSRINEQFF,TGTGCCAGCAGCTTGGAGCTATCTAGGATAAATGAGCAGTTCTTC
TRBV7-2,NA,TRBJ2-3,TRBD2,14,CASKTSGIADTQYF,TGTGCCAGCAAAACTAGCGGGATCGCAGATACGCAGTATTTT
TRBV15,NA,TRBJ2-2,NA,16,CATSRDRLRGAGELFF,TGTGCCACCAGCAGAGATCGTTTGCGGGGCGCCGGGGAGCTGTTTTTT
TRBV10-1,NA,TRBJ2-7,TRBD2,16,CASSDGASGSSYEQYF,TGCGCCAGCAGTGACGGGGCTAGCGGGAGCTCCTACGAGCAGTACTTC
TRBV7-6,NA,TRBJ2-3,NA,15,CASSLPQGLIDTQYF,TGTGCCAGCAGCTTACCCCAGGGTCTGATAGATACGCAGTATTTT
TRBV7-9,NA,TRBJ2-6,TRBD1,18,CASSPGDRGPEGANVLTF,TGTGCCAGCAGCCCGGGGGACAGGGGGCCGGAAGGGGCCAACGTCCTGACTTTC
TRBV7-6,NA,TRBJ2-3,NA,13,CASSLVQADTQYF,TGTGCCAGCAGCTTGGTACAGGCGGATACGCAGTATTTT
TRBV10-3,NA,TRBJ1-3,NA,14,CAISQGVSGNTIYF,TGTGCCATCAGTCAGGGTGTCTCTGGAAACACCATATATTTT
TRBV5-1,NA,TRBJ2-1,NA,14,CASSLPGIDNEQFF,TGCGCCAGCAGCTTGCCCGGTATCGACAATGAGCAGTTCTTC
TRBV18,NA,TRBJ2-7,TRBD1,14,CASSPGTQGSEQYF,TGTGCCAGCTCACCCGGGACACAGGGGTCCGAGCAGTACTTC
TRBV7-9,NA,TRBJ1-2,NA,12,CASSLGIGGYTF,TGTGCCAGCAGCTTAGGGATCGGTGGCTACACCTTC
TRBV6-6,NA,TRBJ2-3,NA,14,CASSYSKNTDTQYF,TGTGCCAGCAGTTACTCAAAGAACACAGATACGCAGTATTTT
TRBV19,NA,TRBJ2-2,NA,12,CASSIRTGELFF,TGTGCCAGTAGTATCCGGACCGGGGAGCTGTTTTTT
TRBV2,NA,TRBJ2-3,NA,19,CASSDASGSPRASTDTQYF,TGTGCCAGCAGCGACGCATCCGGGTCGCCCAGAGCGAGCACAGATACGCAGTATTTT
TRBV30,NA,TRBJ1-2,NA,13,CAWNPGITYGYTF,TGTGCCTGGAACCCAGGGATTACCTATGGCTACACCTTC
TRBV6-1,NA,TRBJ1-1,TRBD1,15,CASRGTGVENTEAFF,TGTGCCAGCAGGGGGACAGGGGTTGAGAACACTGAAGCTTTCTTT
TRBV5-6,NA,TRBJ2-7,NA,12,CASSLDRNEQYF,TGTGCCAGCAGCTTGGATCGGAACGAGCAGTACTTC
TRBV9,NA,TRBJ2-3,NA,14,CASSPRPHTDTQYF,TGTGCCAGCAGCCCTAGACCACACACAGATACGCAGTATTTT
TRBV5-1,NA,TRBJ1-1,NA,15,CASSLVGGVNTEAFF,TGCGCCAGCAGCCTGGTCGGGGGCGTGAACACTGAAGCTTTCTTT
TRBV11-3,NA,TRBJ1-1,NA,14,CASSLGGMNTEAFF,TGTGCCAGCAGCTTAGGGGGGATGAACACTGAAGCTTTCTTT
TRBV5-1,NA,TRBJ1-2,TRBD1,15,CASSLGQGAYYGYTF,TGCGCCAGCAGCTTGGGACAGGGGGCATACTATGGCTACACCTTC
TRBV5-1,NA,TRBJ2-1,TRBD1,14,CASSYGQGVDEQFF,TGCGCCAGCAGCTACGGACAGGGGGTGGATGAGCAGTTCTTC
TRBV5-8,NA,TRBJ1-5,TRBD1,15,CASSPRDRPRQPQHF,TGTGCCAGCAGCCCCCGGGACAGGCCCCGTCAGCCCCAGCATTTT
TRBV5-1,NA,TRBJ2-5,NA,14,CASSLAGGAGTQYF,TGCGCCAGCAGCTTGGCCGGCGGGGCCGGGACCCAGTACTTC
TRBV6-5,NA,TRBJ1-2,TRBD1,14,CASSLNRGGYGYTF,TGTGCCAGCAGTCTCAACAGGGGCGGGTATGGCTACACCTTC
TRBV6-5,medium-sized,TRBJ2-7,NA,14,CASSYRDTSFEQYF,TGTGCCAGCAGCTACCGGGACACCAGCTTCGAGCAGTACTTC
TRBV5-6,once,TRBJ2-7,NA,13,CASSLGLHYEQYF,TGTGCCAGCAGCTTGGGGCTCCACTACGAGCAGTACTTC
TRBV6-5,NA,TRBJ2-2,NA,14,CASRPSWVIGELFF,TGTGCCAGCAGGCCCAGCTGGGTAATCGGGGAGCTGTTTTTT
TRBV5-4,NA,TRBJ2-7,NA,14,CASSLPQAPYEQYF,TGTGCCAGCAGCTTGCCACAGGCCCCCTACGAGCAGTACTTC
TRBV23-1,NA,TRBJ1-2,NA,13,CASSRRGISGYTF,TGCGCCAGCAGTCGTAGGGGGATTAGTGGCTACACCTTC
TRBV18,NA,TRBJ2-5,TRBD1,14,CASSPPGQQETQYF,TGTGCCAGCTCACCACCGGGACAGCAAGAGACCCAGTACTTC
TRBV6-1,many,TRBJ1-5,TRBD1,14,CASNPTGANQPQHF,TGTGCCAGCAACCCGACAGGGGCCAATCAGCCCCAGCATTTT
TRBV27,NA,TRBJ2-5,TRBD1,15,CASSFRQGRVETQYF,TGTGCCAGCAGTTTTCGACAGGGGCGGGTGGAGACCCAGTACTTC
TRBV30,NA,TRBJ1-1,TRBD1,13,CAWRGQGGSEAFF,TGTGCCTGGAGGGGACAGGGTGGTTCTGAAGCTTTCTTT
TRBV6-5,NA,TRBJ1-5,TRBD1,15,CASRRDGQGNQPQHF,TGTGCCAGCAGGCGGGACGGACAGGGCAATCAGCCCCAGCATTTT
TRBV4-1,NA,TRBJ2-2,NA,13,CATSRGASGELFF,TGCGCCACGTCGCGAGGGGCGTCCGGGGAGCTGTTTTTT
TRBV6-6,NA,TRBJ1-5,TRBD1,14,CASNKGQHNQPQHF,TGTGCCAGCAACAAGGGACAGCACAATCAGCCCCAGCATTTT
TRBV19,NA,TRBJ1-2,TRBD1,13,CASSSRQGDGYTF,TGTGCCAGTAGTTCCCGACAGGGGGACGGCTACACCTTC
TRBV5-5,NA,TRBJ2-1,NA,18,CASSTGGSGLTSYNEQFF,TGTGCCAGCAGCACCGGAGGGTCAGGGCTGACTTCCTACAATGAGCAGTTCTTC
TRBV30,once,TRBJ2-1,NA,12,CAWSGGGNEQFF,TGTGCCTGGAGTGGAGGAGGGAATGAGCAGTTCTTC
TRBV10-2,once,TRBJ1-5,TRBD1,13,CASRLTGDQPQHF,TGCGCCAGCAGGCTTACAGGGGACCAGCCCCAGCATTTT
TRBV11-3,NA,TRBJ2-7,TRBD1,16,CASSSSGTGRAYEQYF,TGTGCCAGCAGTAGTTCGGGGACAGGGAGAGCCTACGAGCAGTACTTC
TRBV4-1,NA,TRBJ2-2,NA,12,CASSQVSGELFF,TGCGCCAGCAGCCAAGTTAGCGGGGAGCTGTTTTTT
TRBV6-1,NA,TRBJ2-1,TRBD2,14,CAISLASDNNEQFF,TGTGCCATCTCACTAGCGTCAGATAACAATGAGCAGTTCTTC
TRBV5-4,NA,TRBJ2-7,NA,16,CASSSPRDGRSYEQYF,TGTGCCAGCAGCTCGCCCCGGGACGGCCGATCCTACGAGCAGTACTTC
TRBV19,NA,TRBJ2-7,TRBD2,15,CASSSKREGSYEQYF,TGTGCCAGTAGTTCCAAGCGGGAGGGCTCGTACGAGCAGTACTTC
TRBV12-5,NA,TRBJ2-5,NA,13,CASKKGIEETQYF,TGTGCTAGCAAAAAGGGGATCGAGGAGACCCAGTACTTC
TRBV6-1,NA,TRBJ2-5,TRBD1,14,CATSGQEIQETQYF,TGTGCCACCTCCGGACAGGAAATACAAGAGACCCAGTACTTC
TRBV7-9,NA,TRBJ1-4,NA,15,CASSLQSQGNEKLFF,TGTGCCAGCAGCTTACAGTCCCAGGGTAATGAAAAACTGTTTTTT